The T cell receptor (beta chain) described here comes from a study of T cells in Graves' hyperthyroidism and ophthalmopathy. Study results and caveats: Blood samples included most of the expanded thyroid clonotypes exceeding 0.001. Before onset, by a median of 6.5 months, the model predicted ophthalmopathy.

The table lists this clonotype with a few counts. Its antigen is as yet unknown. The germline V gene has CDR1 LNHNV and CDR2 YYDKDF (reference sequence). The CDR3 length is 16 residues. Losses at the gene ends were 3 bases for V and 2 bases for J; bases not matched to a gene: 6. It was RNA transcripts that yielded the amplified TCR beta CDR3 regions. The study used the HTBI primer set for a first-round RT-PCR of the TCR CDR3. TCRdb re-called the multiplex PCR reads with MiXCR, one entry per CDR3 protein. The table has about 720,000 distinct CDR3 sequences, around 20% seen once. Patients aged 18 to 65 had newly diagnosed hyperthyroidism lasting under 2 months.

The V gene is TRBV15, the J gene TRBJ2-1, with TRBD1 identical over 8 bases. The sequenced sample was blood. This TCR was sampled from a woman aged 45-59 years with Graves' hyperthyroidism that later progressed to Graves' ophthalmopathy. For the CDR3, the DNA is TGTGCCACCAGCAGTTCTGACAGGGGTGCCTACAATGAGCAGTTCTTC. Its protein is CATSSSDRGAYNEQFF. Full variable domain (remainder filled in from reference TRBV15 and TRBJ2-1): DAMVIQNPRYQVTQFGKPVTLSCSQTLNHNVMYWYQQKSSQAPKLLFHYYDKDFNNEADTPDNFQSRRPNTSFCFLDIRSPGLGDTAMYLCATSSSDRGAYNEQFFGPGTRLTVL.